The 3 T cell receptor beta chains in this list originate from one sample, sequenced in a study of blood T cell repertoires in COVID-19. Profiling relied on immunoSEQ multiplex PCR, and the TCRdb table lists in-frame clones only, not all of them. The sample consists of fewer than 400,000 clones, roughly 90% of them appearing once. Sample: PBMCs or T cells enriched from blood (not recorded which). The receptors shown here come from a woman in her twenties or thirties who had recovered from COVID-19.

The genes are TRBV19 and TRBJ2-1; D is unresolved. Germline CDR1 and CDR2: LNHDA and SQIVND (reference sequence). The V end lost 3 bases, the J end lost 5 bases, and 8 bases lay between the germline ends. This CDR3 region has 13 residues. CDR3 nucleotides: TGTGCCAGTAGTATGGATGGGCACAATGAGCAGTTCTTC. Its protein is CASSMDGHNEQFF.

This clone was detected only once. CDR3 in DNA: TGCGCCAGCAGCTTGGGAGGTAGCGGGGGAGTTGGAGAGACCCAGTACTTC. This sequence encodes CASSLGGSGGVGETQYF. The chain links TRBV5-1 to TRBJ2-5; 9 bases map to TRBD2. The ends lost 0 bases at V and 4 bases at J; junction bases unmatched: 10. The germline V gene has CDR1 SGHRS and CDR2 YFSETQ. The CDR3 is made up of 17 amino acids.

V usage is TRBV5-1 and J usage is TRBJ2-7, with 8 bases lining up with TRBD1. J lost 3 bases, V lost 0 bases, and 5 bases had no gene match. Germline CDR1 is SGHRS and CDR2 is YFSETQ. This CDR3 is 15 amino acids long. DNA for the CDR3: TGCGCCAGCAGCTTGGTCGAAACAGGGGGCTACGAGCAGTACTTC. Translating it yields CASSLVETGGYEQYF.